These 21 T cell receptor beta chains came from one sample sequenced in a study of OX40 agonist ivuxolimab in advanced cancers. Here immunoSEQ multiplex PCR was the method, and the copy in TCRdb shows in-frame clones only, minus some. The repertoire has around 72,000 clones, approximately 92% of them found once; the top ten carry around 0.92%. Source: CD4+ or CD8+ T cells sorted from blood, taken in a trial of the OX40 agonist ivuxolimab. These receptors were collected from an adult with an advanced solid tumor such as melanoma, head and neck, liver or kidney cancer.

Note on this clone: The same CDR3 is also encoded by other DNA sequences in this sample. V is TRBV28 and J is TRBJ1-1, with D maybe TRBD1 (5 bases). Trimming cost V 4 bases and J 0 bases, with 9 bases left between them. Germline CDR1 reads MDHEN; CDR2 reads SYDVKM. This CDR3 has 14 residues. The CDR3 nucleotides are TGTGCCAGCAGTTCCGGGACTGTGAACACTGAAGCTTTCTTT. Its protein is CASSSGTVNTEAFF.

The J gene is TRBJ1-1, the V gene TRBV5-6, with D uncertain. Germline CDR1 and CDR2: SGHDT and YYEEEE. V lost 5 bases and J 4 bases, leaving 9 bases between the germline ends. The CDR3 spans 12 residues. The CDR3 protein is CASSGIITEAFF. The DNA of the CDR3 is TGTGCCAGCAGTGGGATTATCACTGAAGCTTTCTTT.

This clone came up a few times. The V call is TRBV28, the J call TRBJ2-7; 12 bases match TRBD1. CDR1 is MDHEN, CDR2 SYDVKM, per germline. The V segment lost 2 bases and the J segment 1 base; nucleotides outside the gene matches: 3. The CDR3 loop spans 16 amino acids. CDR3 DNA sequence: TGTGCCAGCAGTTTAGGGACAGGGGGCTATTCCTACGAGCAGTACTTC. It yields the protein CASSLGTGGYSYEQYF.

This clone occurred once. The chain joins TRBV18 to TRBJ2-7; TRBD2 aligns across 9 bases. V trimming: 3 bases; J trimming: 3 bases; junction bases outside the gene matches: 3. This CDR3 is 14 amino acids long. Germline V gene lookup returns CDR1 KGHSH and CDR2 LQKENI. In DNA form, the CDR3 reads TGTGCCAGCTCACCTCCGACTAGCGGCTACGAGCAGTACTTC. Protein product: CASSPPTSGYEQYF.

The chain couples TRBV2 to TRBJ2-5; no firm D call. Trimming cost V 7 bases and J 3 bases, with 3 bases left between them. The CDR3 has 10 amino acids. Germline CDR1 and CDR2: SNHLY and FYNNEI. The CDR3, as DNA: TGTGCCAGCAAAGAAGAGACCCAGTACTTC. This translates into CASKEETQYF.

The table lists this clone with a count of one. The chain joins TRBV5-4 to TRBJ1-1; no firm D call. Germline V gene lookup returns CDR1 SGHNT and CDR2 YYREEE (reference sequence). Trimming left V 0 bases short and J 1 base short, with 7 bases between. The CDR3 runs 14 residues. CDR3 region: CASSLDKTNTEAFF. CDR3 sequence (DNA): TGTGCCAGCAGCTTGGACAAAACGAACACTGAAGCTTTCTTT.

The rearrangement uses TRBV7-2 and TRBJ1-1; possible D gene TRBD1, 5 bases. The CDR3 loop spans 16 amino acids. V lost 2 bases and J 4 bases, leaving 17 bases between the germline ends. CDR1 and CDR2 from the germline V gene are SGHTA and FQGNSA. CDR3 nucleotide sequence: TGTGCCAGCAGCTTACAAATGACCAGGAGGGGCACTGAAGCTTTCTTT. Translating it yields CASSLQMTRRGTEAFF.

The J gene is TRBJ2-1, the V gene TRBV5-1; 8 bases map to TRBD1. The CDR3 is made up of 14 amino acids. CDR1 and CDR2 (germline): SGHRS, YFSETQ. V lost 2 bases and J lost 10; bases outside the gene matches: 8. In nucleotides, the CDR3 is TGCGCCAGCAGCTTACGGCAGGGGGCAGGCGAGCAGTTCTTC. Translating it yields CASSLRQGAGEQFF.

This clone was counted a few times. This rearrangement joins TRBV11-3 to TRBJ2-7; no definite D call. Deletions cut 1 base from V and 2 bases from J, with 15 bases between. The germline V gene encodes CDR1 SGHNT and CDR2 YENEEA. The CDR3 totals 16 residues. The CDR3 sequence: CASSLVLPGATYEQYF. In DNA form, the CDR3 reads TGTGCCAGCAGCTTAGTTTTACCGGGCGCGACCTACGAGCAGTACTTC.

The CDR3 loop reads CASSLSTGANVLTF. The CDR3 nucleotides are TGTGCCAGCAGTTTATCGACTGGGGCCAACGTCCTGACTTTC. The chain couples TRBV27 to TRBJ2-6; the D is unclear. The CDR3 spans 14 residues. CDR1 and CDR2 (germline): MNHEY, SMNVEV (reference sequence). With 0 bases removed from V and 2 bases from J, the gap between germline ends came to 2 bases.

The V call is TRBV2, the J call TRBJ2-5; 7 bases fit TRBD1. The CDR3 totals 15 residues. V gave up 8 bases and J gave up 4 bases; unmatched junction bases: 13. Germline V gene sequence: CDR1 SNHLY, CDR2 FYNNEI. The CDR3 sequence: CASDRASWSSETQYF. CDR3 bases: TGTGCCAGCGACAGGGCCAGTTGGTCCTCAGAGACCCAGTACTTC.

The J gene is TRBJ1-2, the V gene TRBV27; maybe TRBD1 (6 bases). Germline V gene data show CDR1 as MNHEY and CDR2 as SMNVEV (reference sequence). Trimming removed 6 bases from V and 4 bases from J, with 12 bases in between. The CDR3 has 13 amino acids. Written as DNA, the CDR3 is TGTGCCAGCAGACCGAGGGGGACCTATGGCTACACCTTC. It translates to CASRPRGTYGYTF.

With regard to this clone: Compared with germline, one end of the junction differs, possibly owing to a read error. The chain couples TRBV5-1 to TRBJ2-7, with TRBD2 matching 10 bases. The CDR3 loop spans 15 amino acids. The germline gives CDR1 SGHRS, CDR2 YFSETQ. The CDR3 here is CVSSPTSGASYEQYF. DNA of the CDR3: TGCGTCAGCAGCCCAACTAGCGGGGCTTCCTACGAGCAGTACTTC.

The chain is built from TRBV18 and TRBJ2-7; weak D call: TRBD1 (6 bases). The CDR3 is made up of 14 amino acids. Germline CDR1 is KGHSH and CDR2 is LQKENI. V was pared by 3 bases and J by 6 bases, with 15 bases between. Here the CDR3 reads CASSPNRVSSEQYF. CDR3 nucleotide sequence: TGTGCCAGCTCACCGAACAGGGTGTCCAGCGAGCAGTACTTC.

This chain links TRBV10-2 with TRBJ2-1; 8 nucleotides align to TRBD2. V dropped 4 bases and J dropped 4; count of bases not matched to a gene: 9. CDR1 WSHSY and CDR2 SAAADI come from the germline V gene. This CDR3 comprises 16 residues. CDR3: CASSGLTSGLYNEQFF. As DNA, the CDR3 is TGCGCCAGCAGTGGATTAACTAGCGGACTTTACAATGAGCAGTTCTTC.

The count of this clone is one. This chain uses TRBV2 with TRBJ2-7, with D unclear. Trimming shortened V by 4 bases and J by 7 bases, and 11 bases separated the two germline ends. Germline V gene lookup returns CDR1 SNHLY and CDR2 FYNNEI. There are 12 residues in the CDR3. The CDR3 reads CASSAPAGEQYF. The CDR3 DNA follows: TGTGCCAGCAGTGCCCCGGCTGGGGAGCAGTACTTC.

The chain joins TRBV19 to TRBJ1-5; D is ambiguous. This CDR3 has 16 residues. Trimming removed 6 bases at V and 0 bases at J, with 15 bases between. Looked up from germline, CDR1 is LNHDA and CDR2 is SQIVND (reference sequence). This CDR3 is CASRPSAGYSNQPQHF. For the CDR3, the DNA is TGTGCCAGTAGACCATCGGCGGGTTATAGCAATCAGCCCCAGCATTTT.

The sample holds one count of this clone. The CDR3 nucleotides are TGTGCCAGCAGCGCCTGGGGGAGCTCCTACAATGAGCAGTTCTTC. Amino acids: CASSAWGSSYNEQFF. The chain is built from TRBV9 and TRBJ2-1, with D perhaps given as TRBD1 or TRBD2 (5 bases each). Germline CDR1 reads SGDLS; CDR2 reads YYNGEE. V was shortened by 3 bases and J by 0 bases, with 10 bases between the two germline ends. The CDR3 has 15 amino acids.

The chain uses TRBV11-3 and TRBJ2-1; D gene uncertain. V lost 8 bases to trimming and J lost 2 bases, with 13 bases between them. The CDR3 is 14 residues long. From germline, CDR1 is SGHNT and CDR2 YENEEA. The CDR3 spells CASRRTPAYNEQFF. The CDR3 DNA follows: TGTGCCAGCCGGAGAACTCCGGCCTACAATGAGCAGTTCTTC.

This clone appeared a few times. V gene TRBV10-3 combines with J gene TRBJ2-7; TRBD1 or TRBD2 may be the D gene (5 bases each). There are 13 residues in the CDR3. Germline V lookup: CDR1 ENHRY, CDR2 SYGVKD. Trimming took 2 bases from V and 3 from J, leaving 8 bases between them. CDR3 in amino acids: CAISEGGIYEQYF. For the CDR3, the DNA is TGTGCCATCAGTGAGGGGGGTATCTACGAGCAGTACTTC.

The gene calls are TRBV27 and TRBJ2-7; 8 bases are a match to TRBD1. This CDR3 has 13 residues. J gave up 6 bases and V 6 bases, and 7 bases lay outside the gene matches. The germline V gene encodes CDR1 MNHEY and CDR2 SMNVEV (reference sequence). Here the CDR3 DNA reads TGTGCCAGCAGCCGGACAGGGTTTTCCGAGCAGTACTTC. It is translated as CASSRTGFSEQYF.